A single sample is the source of the 24 T cell receptor beta chains below, sequenced in a study of cytomegalovirus exposure and HLA in healthy donors (dated by TCRdb to about 2017). The library came from the immunoSEQ multiplex PCR assay. The multiplex PCR relied on a mix of 60 forward primers for TCR Vbeta segments and 13 reverse primers for TCR Jbeta segments. The table was pulled from immuneACCESS by TCRdb, which kept in-frame rearrangements only. Such tables lose some clones; where checked, under half of the loss comes from unresolved V genes, and the rest has no known cause. Within this sample are 120,000 to 150,000 clones, with roughly 73% of them counted one time only. Of the sample, approximately 14% falls within the top ten clones. Sequenced material: PBMCs. The receptors shown here come from a human donor in good health.

The rearrangement uses TRBV29-1 and TRBJ2-1; 7 nucleotides line up with TRBD2. The CDR3 is 16 amino acids. Germline V gives CDR1 SQVTM, CDR2 ANQGSEA. V gave up 0 bases and J gave up 2 bases; unmatched junction bases: 7. CDR3 sequence (DNA): TGCAGCGTTGAAGATGGGCTAGCGGATGCCTACAATGAGCAGTTCTTC. Protein sequence: CSVEDGLADAYNEQFF.

The V and J genes are TRBV5-4 and TRBJ2-3, with D possibly matching TRBD1 (5 bases). Trimming stripped 2 bases from V and 4 bases from J, with 8 bases between. Germline values: CDR1 SGHNT, CDR2 YYREEE (reference sequence). This CDR3 comprises 13 residues. The CDR3 region has the DNA TGTGCCAGCAGCTTCCAGGGTCCAGATACGCAGTATTTT. Its protein is CASSFQGPDTQYF.

This chain links TRBV5-1 with TRBJ2-7, with D possibly TRBD2 on 6 matching bases. The germline V gene has CDR1 SGHRS and CDR2 YFSETQ. The V end lost 5 bases, the J end lost 1 base, and 16 bases lay between the germline ends. CDR3 length: 15 residues. This CDR3 reads CASREGFPLSYEQYF. CDR3 coding DNA: TGCGCCAGCAGGGAGGGGTTCCCACTTTCCTACGAGCAGTACTTC.

V is TRBV5-1 and J is TRBJ1-4; D possibly corresponds to TRBD1 (5 bases). V shed 3 bases and J shed 0 bases, with 21 bases lying between them. The CDR3 is 19 residues long. The germline CDR1 and CDR2 sequences are SGHRS and YFSETQ. The CDR3, as DNA: TGCGCCAGCAGCTCAGGCGGGGCGCCACTTTTTGCAACTAATGAAAAACTGTTTTTT. Encoded protein: CASSSGGAPLFATNEKLFF.

The V gene is TRBV10-3, the J gene TRBJ2-7, with TRBD1 matching over 7 bases. CDR1 and CDR2 (germline): ENHRY, SYGVKD. V gave up 4 bases and J gave up 0 bases; unmatched junction bases: 0. CDR3 size: 13 residues. The CDR3 here is CAISGTGSYEQYF. The CDR3 DNA is TGTGCCATCAGTGGGACAGGCTCCTACGAGCAGTACTTC.

The chain uses TRBV21-1 and TRBJ2-7; the tabulated D call, TRBD1, remains unverified against the DNA. TRBV21-1 is a known pseudogene. This CDR3 region has 16 residues. The CDR3 DNA is TGTGCCAGCAGCAAAGAGGTGTCGGACATATCCTACGAGCAGTACTTC. Translated, it gives CASSKEVSDISYEQYF.

This chain uses TRBV7-8 with TRBJ2-7, with D unresolved. Trimming cost V 1 base and J 1 base, with 11 bases left between them. The CDR3 loop spans 15 amino acids. Germline assignment: CDR1 SGHVS and CDR2 FQNEAQ. CDR3 nucleotides: TGTGCCAGCAGCTTAGAGTTTCCTAATTCCTACGAGCAGTACTTC. It translates to CASSLEFPNSYEQYF.

This clone was seen a single time. The gene calls are TRBV19 and TRBJ2-1, with TRBD2 identical over 10 bases. Per the germline V gene, CDR1 is LNHDA and CDR2 is SQIVND (reference sequence). This CDR3 comprises 15 residues. V was pared by 4 bases and J by 6 bases, with 6 bases of the junction left unmatched. The CDR3 DNA is TGTGCCAGTAGTAAGTCTAGCGGGGGTTTCAATGAGCAGTTCTTC. Translated, it gives CASSKSSGGFNEQFF.

This rearrangement joins TRBV29-1 to TRBJ1-5, with 8 bases matching TRBD1. Per the germline V gene, CDR1 is SQVTM and CDR2 is ANQGSEA. J gave up 3 bases and V 6 bases, and 7 bases lay outside the gene matches. The CDR3 spans 14 residues. The chain's CDR3 is CSVQGTGNNQPQHF. The DNA of the CDR3 is TGCAGCGTGCAGGGGACAGGAAACAATCAGCCCCAGCATTTT.

This chain links TRBV5-1 with TRBJ2-2; the D gene is possibly TRBD1 (5 bases). Deletions cut 2 bases from V and 0 bases from J, with 11 bases between. From germline, CDR1 is SGHRS and CDR2 YFSETQ. The CDR3 extends over 16 amino acids. CDR3 amino acids: CASSFFQGANTGELFF. In DNA, the CDR3 is TGCGCCAGCAGCTTTTTCCAGGGTGCGAACACCGGGGAGCTGTTTTTT.

V gene TRBV6-5 combines with J gene TRBJ2-5; TRBD1 is a possible D gene (5 bases). The end of the DNA is better explained by TRBJ2-7, so the J call may be wrong. The CDR3 extends over 13 amino acids. Germline assignment: CDR1 MNHEY and CDR2 SVGAGI. The CDR3 nucleotides read TGTGCCAGCAGTCGGCGGCAGGGAAGCGAGCAGTACTTC. Protein sequence: CASSRRQGSEQYF.

The sample holds a few counts of this clone. The chain joins TRBV28 to TRBJ1-1, with TRBD1 as a possible D gene (5 bases). Germline CDR1 reads MDHEN; CDR2 reads SYDVKM. V was trimmed by 7 bases and J by 3 bases, leaving 18 bases between them. CDR3 length: 15 amino acids. DNA of the CDR3: TGTGCCAGCAATACGCCTTGGGGGGTTGACACTGAAGCTTTCTTT. It translates to CASNTPWGVDTEAFF.

This rearrangement joins TRBV5-3 to TRBJ1-5; 11 bases are a match to TRBD1. TRBV5-3 belongs to the ORF category, with a function that is uncertain. V lost 0 bases, J lost 6 bases, and 2 bases stayed unmatched. CDR3 length equals 15 residues. The CDR3 spells CARSLGGTGGQPQHF. The CDR3 DNA sequence: TGTGCCAGAAGCTTGGGAGGGACAGGGGGTCAGCCCCAGCATTTT.

This clone showed up just a few times. The chain has TRBV5-6 and TRBJ1-3, with a weak D call TRBD1 (5 bases). The V gene's germline CDR1 is SGHDT and CDR2 YYEEEE. The CDR3 is made up of 16 amino acids. The V and J ends lost 1 base and 0 bases respectively, with 11 bases between them. CDR3 DNA sequence: TGTGCCAGCAGCTTGTGGGGCTCCCACTCTGGAAACACCATATATTTT. It specifies CASSLWGSHSGNTIYF. Supplemented by reference TRBV5-6 and TRBJ1-3, the full variable domain reads DAGVTQSPTHLIKTRGQQVTLRCSPKSGHDTVSWYQQALGQGPQFIFQYYEEEERQRGNFPDRFSGHQFPNYSSELNVNALLLGDSALYLCASSLWGSHSGNTIYFGEGSWLTVV.

V is TRBV7-3 and J is TRBJ2-1, with 7 positions matching TRBD2. CDR1 and CDR2 (germline): SGHTA, FQGTGA. The V and J ends lost 1 base and 4 bases, in that order; junction bases with no gene match: 4. CDR3 length: 15 amino acids. The CDR3 here is CASSLSGRGYNEQFF. CDR3 DNA sequence: TGTGCCAGCAGCTTAAGCGGGAGAGGGTACAATGAGCAGTTCTTC.

The CDR3 reads CASQTGTGSGSPLHF. The CDR3 DNA reads as TGCGCCAGCCAGACCGGGACAGGTTCGGGGTCACCCCTCCACTTT. The gene calls are TRBV10-2 and TRBJ1-6; 8 bases match TRBD1. This CDR3 contains 15 residues. Germline CDR1 and CDR2: WSHSY and SAAADI. V lost 8 bases to trimming and J lost 10 bases; unmatched junction nucleotides: 13.

The chain links TRBV6-1 to TRBJ1-2; no clear D. Germline-derived CDR1 and CDR2 are MNHNS and SASEGT. V lost 4 bases and J lost 0, with 6 bases in between. The CDR3 consists of 13 residues. CDR3 DNA sequence: TGTGCCAGCAGTGTGCGGTCTAACTATGGCTACACCTTC. Protein product: CASSVRSNYGYTF.

The chain uses TRBV5-8 and TRBJ2-1; the match to TRBD2 covers 7 bases. The junction had 7 bases not matched to a gene; V was cut back by 3 bases and J by 4 bases. Germline loops: CDR1 SGHTS, CDR2 YDEGEE. CDR3 length: 15 residues. This CDR3 reads CASSSGGSEYNEQFF. The CDR3, as DNA: TGTGCCAGCAGCTCGGGCGGGAGTGAGTACAATGAGCAGTTCTTC.

The J gene is TRBJ2-3, the V gene TRBV2; 7 bases line up with TRBD2. This CDR3 has 13 residues. V lost 3 bases to trimming and J lost 4 bases; unmatched junction nucleotides: 1. The germline gives CDR1 SNHLY, CDR2 FYNNEI. CDR3 region: CASSETSSDTQYF. The CDR3 bases are TGTGCCAGCAGTGAGACTAGCTCAGATACGCAGTATTTT.

This chain links TRBV2 with TRBJ2-1; possible D gene TRBD2, 5 bases. Trimming cost V 6 bases and J 9 bases, with 15 bases left between them. CDR1 SNHLY and CDR2 FYNNEI come from the germline V gene. The CDR3 covers 13 residues. For the CDR3, the DNA is TGTGCCAGCAGCGGCGAGGAACTAGGTGAGCAGTTCTTC. It translates to CASSGEELGEQFF.

This chain joins TRBV7-9 and TRBJ1-1; D not resolved. CDR1 is SEHNR, CDR2 FQNEAQ, per germline (reference sequence). With 4 bases removed from V and 3 bases from J, the gap between germline ends came to 12 bases. CDR3 length: 14 residues. The CDR3 region has the DNA TGTGCCAGCAGCTCAGGAGGGATGTACACTGAAGCTTTCTTT. Translation gives CASSSGGMYTEAFF.

The CDR3 DNA reads as TGTGCCAGTAGTATTCTTGCGGGAGCAGAGACCCAGTACTTC. Its protein is CASSILAGAETQYF. This chain joins TRBV19 and TRBJ2-5; TRBD2 matches 7 bases. This CDR3 has 14 residues. V was pared by 3 bases and J by 4 bases, with 5 bases of the junction left unmatched. From germline, CDR1 is LNHDA and CDR2 SQIVND (reference sequence).

This chain connects TRBV7-2 to TRBJ2-6; 8 bases match TRBD2. This CDR3 contains 16 residues. In germline, CDR1 is SGHTA, CDR2 FQGNSA. V lost 5 bases and J lost 2; bases outside the gene matches: 5. CDR3 sequence reads: CASSRRGGPGANVLTF. The CDR3 region has the DNA TGTGCCAGCAGCCGCCGGGGGGGACCTGGGGCCAACGTCCTGACTTTC.

To note about this clone: Other nucleotide sequences from this sample produce the same CDR3. The V gene is TRBV6-1, the J gene TRBJ1-1; D uncertain. Germline-derived CDR1 and CDR2 are MNHNS and SASEGT. V was cut by 6 bases and J by 1 base, with 9 bases left in between. CDR3 length: 13 amino acids. Here the CDR3 DNA reads TGTGCCAGCAGCCCTACAGAGAACACTGAAGCTTTCTTT. Its protein product is CASSPTENTEAFF.